This entry lists 7 T cell receptor beta chains sequenced from one sample in a study of human T cells and chemical hapten exposure. TCRdb ran MiXCR on the RACE reads and lists one entry per CDR3 protein. Seen here are approximately 350,000 distinct CDR3 sequences, around 6.9% observed once, and the top ten hold about 8%. Described time point: patch test 1, 2 weeks after DPC sensitization. This sample's treatment: therapeutic diphenylcyclopropenone sensitization with weekly scalp DPC. The specimen comprised whole blood, sampled in connection with sensitization to the hapten diphenylcyclopropenone (DPC). The receptor source for this set is a woman younger than 30 with alopecia areata. Some clones in this sample may be carry-over from other donors' samples.

The chain has TRBV5-1 and TRBJ2-3; 7 bases match TRBD2. Trimming at V came to 4 bases and at J to 2 bases, leaving 7 bases not matched to a gene. Per the germline V gene, CDR1 is SGHRS and CDR2 is YFSETQ. This CDR3 spans 15 amino acids. The CDR3 region is CASSRSGEYTDTQYF. The CDR3 bases are TGCGCCAGCAGCCGGAGCGGGGAATACACAGATACGCAGTATTTT.

V is TRBV6-4 and J is TRBJ2-7; tentatively, D is TRBD2 (5 bases). Deletions cut 5 bases from V and 3 bases from J, with 8 bases between. CDR1 is MRHNA and CDR2 is SNTAGT in the germline V gene. CDR3 length equals 12 residues. The CDR3: CASSNGVYEQYF. CDR3 DNA: TGTGCCAGCAGTAACGGGGTCTACGAGCAGTACTTC.

A remark on this clonotype: One junction end does not reproduce the germline sequence, and a read error may be involved. The chain recombines TRBV20-1 with TRBJ2-1, with 7 bases aligning to TRBD1. CDR1 DFQATT and CDR2 SNEGSKA come from the germline V gene (reference sequence). This CDR3 has 14 residues. CDR3 DNA sequence: TGCAGTGCCAGAGGGGGCAGCTCCTACAATGAGCAGTTCTTC. Translating it yields CSARGGSSYNEQFF.

V and J are TRBV10-3 and TRBJ1-1; D possibly corresponds to TRBD1 (6 bases). This CDR3 region has 13 residues. V lost 3 bases and J lost 7, with 12 bases in between. Germline V gene lookup returns CDR1 ENHRY and CDR2 SYGVKD. The DNA for the CDR3 is TGTGCCATCAGTGATAACAGGGACTTTGAAGCTTTCTTT. Amino acid sequence: CAISDNRDFEAFF.

V gene TRBV6-6 combines with J gene TRBJ1-6, with a possible D match to TRBD1 (5 bases). The CDR3 length is 16 residues. Germline V gene sequence: CDR1 MNHNY, CDR2 SVGAGI (reference sequence). Trimming took 0 bases from V and 6 from J, leaving 12 bases between them. The CDR3 is CASSYSPGPVNSPLHF. The CDR3 DNA reads as TGTGCCAGCAGTTACTCCCCGGGACCAGTTAATTCACCCCTCCACTTT.

This chain joins TRBV9 and TRBJ1-2, with D hard to call. The V end was cut by 3 bases, the J end by 0 bases, with 6 bases between. The CDR3 sequence is 13 residues long. Germline V gives CDR1 SGDLS, CDR2 YYNGEE. The CDR3 DNA reads TGTGCCAGCAGCGGACGTACTAACTATGGCTACACCTTC. Its translation: CASSGRTNYGYTF.

This clonotype came up a few times. This sequence joins TRBV7-2 and TRBJ1-3, with a tentative D call TRBD1 (5 bases). V gave up 3 bases and J gave up 0 bases, with 12 bases separating them. Looked up from germline, CDR1 is SGHTA and CDR2 is FQGNSA. This CDR3 has 16 amino acids. In DNA form, the CDR3 reads TGTGCCAGCAGCTTTAGCACAGGTGCCTCTGGAAACACCATATATTTT. Translation: CASSFSTGASGNTIYF.